The 29 T cell receptor beta chains reported below all come from one sample, sequenced in a study of shared clonotypes between healthy human individuals. This table comes from immunoSEQ multiplex PCR, and its TCRdb copy is limited to in-frame clones, with some not included. The sample carries millions of clones, 85% to 95% recorded once. What was sequenced was naive CD4+ T cells sorted from blood. Regarding subset: CD45RA+ positively selected. These receptors were taken from a man aged 18 to 35 in good health.

V is TRBV10-2 and J is TRBJ2-7; TRBD2 matches at 10 bases. The J segment lost 3 bases and the V segment lost 4 bases, leaving 9 bases of the junction unmatched. CDR3 length equals 16 residues. In germline, CDR1 is WSHSY, CDR2 SAAADI. The CDR3: CASSVFGLAENYEQYF. For the CDR3, the DNA is TGCGCCAGCAGTGTTTTTGGACTAGCGGAAAACTACGAGCAGTACTTC.

V usage is TRBV5-1 and J usage is TRBJ2-2; D may be TRBD1 or TRBD2 (5 bases each). The germline V gene has CDR1 SGHRS and CDR2 YFSETQ. V was clipped by 4 bases and J by 7 bases, with 14 bases between them. This CDR3 comprises 14 residues. In DNA form, the CDR3 reads TGCGCCAGCAGCCTGTGGGGGAGCGGCGGGGAGCTGTTTTTT. As protein: CASSLWGSGGELFF.

This sequence joins TRBV2 and TRBJ2-7; tentative D call: TRBD1 (5 bases). Trimming removed 2 bases at V and 6 bases at J, with 14 bases between. The CDR3 runs to 14 residues. CDR1 is SNHLY, CDR2 FYNNEI, per germline. CDR3 loop: CASSEQGIDVEQYF. The CDR3 DNA follows: TGTGCCAGCAGTGAACAGGGTATTGACGTCGAGCAGTACTTC.

This sequence joins TRBV27 and TRBJ2-3; D uncertain. From germline, CDR1 is MNHEY and CDR2 SMNVEV (reference sequence). This CDR3 is 18 amino acids long. Trimming took 3 bases from V and 0 from J, leaving 19 bases between them. The CDR3, as DNA: TGTGCCAGCAGTTTGGTTTATCTAGGGATAGCTAGCACAGATACGCAGTATTTT. Its translation is CASSLVYLGIASTDTQYF.

This chain joins TRBV2 and TRBJ2-5, with 11 bases matching TRBD2. The CDR3 has 17 amino acids. CDR1 is SNHLY, CDR2 FYNNEI, per germline. Unmatched junction bases numbered 10, after V lost 6 bases and J lost 1 base. The CDR3 DNA is TGTGCCAGCAGCCTGACTAGCGGGGCCAAACCCCAAGAGACCCAGTACTTC. Amino acid sequence: CASSLTSGAKPQETQYF.

V gene TRBV2 combines with J gene TRBJ1-2; 12 nucleotides align to TRBD1. Losses at the gene ends were 7 bases for V and 8 bases for J; bases not matched to a gene: 8. CDR3 length equals 14 residues. Germline V gene lookup returns CDR1 SNHLY and CDR2 FYNNEI. CDR3 loop: CASTGGQGADGYTF. The CDR3 DNA follows: TGTGCCAGCACAGGGGGACAGGGGGCTGACGGCTACACCTTC.

This clone has only one observation. This chain uses TRBV6-1 with TRBJ1-5; D is unclear. CDR3 length: 15 residues. CDR1 is MNHNS and CDR2 is SASEGT in the germline V gene. Trimming pared 3 bases from V and 5 bases from J, leaving 14 bases between. For the CDR3, the DNA is TGTGCCAGCAGTGATTCCAGGCAGTACGATCAGCCCCAGCATTTT. Protein sequence: CASSDSRQYDQPQHF.

V and J are TRBV5-4 and TRBJ2-7, with D perhaps matching TRBD1 (6 bases). The length of the CDR3 is 15 residues. Germline V CDR1 and CDR2: SGHNT, YYREEE (reference sequence). V shed 0 bases and J shed 3 bases, with 13 bases lying between them. In DNA form, the CDR3 reads TGTGCCAGCAGCTTGGGACGGACAGTGGACTACGAGCAGTACTTC. This translates into CASSLGRTVDYEQYF.

The V and J genes are TRBV2 and TRBJ2-3, with D perhaps TRBD2 (5 bases). This CDR3 contains 13 residues. V was trimmed by 4 bases and J by 3 bases, leaving 8 bases between them. Germline CDR1 and CDR2: SNHLY and FYNNEI. DNA for the CDR3: TGTGCCAGCAGTGTGAGGGCGACAGATACGCAGTATTTT. Encoded protein: CASSVRATDTQYF.

The chain combines TRBV30 with TRBJ1-1, with 7 bases aligning to TRBD1. V was pared by 2 bases and J by 1 base, with 4 bases of the junction left unmatched. This CDR3 is built from 14 residues. Germline lookup yields CDR1 GTSNPN and CDR2 SVGIG (reference sequence). Here the CDR3 reads CAWSRTGANTEAFF. The CDR3 region has the DNA TGTGCCTGGAGTAGAACAGGGGCGAACACTGAAGCTTTCTTT.

The rearrangement joins TRBV18 to TRBJ1-2; D is unclear. Germline V gene data show CDR1 as KGHSH and CDR2 as LQKENI. The CDR3 spans 15 residues. The germline V and J ends were trimmed by 3 bases and 1 base, with 12 bases remaining between them. The CDR3 DNA is TGTGCCAGCTCACCCCTAGGAGATAATAACTATGGCTACACCTTC. The encoded protein is CASSPLGDNNYGYTF.

The chain combines TRBV5-4 with TRBJ1-4; D is uncertain. Germline V gives CDR1 SGHNT, CDR2 YYREEE (reference sequence). This CDR3 has 14 amino acids. V dropped 0 bases and J dropped 4 bases, with 7 bases sitting between them. The CDR3 bases are TGTGCCAGCAGCTTGGAGACACATAATGAAAAACTGTTTTTT. Protein: CASSLETHNEKLFF.

The chain combines TRBV5-1 with TRBJ1-2; D is ambiguous. Germline assignment: CDR1 SGHRS and CDR2 YFSETQ. Trimming stripped 0 bases from V and 6 bases from J, with 12 bases between. CDR3 length equals 14 residues. CDR3 nucleotide sequence: TGCGCCAGCAGCTTGGACCGACCGGGAGATGGCTACACCTTC. This translates into CASSLDRPGDGYTF. The complete variable domain, with remaining parts taken from reference TRBV5-1 and TRBJ1-2, reads KAGVTQTPRYLIKTRGQQVTLSCSPISGHRSVSWYQQTPGQGLQFLFEYFSETQRNKGNFPGRFSGRQFSNSRSEMNVSTLELGDSALYLCASSLDRPGDGYTFGSGTRLTVV.

V usage is TRBV7-9 and J usage is TRBJ1-2; maybe TRBD1 (5 bases). Germline loops: CDR1 SEHNR, CDR2 FQNEAQ (reference sequence). The CDR3 consists of 16 residues. The germline V and J ends were trimmed by 5 bases and 3 bases, with 19 bases remaining between them. The CDR3 DNA reads TGTGCCAGCAGCGCGACCGGGACTCGTCTCGACTATGGCTACACCTTC. Its protein is CASSATGTRLDYGYTF.

J is TRBJ1-4 and V is TRBV29-1, with a possible D match to TRBD1 (5 bases). V was clipped by 7 bases and J by 8 bases, with 17 bases between them. Germline CDR1 and CDR2: SQVTM and ANQGSEA. The CDR3 is 13 amino acids. The CDR3 region is CSAKGSLGEKLFF. The CDR3 region has the DNA TGCAGCGCCAAGGGGTCTCTGGGAGAAAAACTGTTTTTT.

The chain is built from TRBV6-1 and TRBJ2-2; D may correspond to TRBD1 or TRBD2 (6 bases each). This CDR3 region has 15 residues. Trimming removed 9 bases from V and 4 bases from J, with 18 bases in between. The germline CDR1 and CDR2 sequences are MNHNS and SASEGT. The CDR3 loop is CASTLGGLGTGELFF. The CDR3 DNA sequence: TGTGCCAGTACCCTCGGGGGCCTGGGCACCGGGGAGCTGTTTTTT.

Points on this clone: The sample has other DNA sequences that encode this CDR3 too. The gene calls are TRBV18 and TRBJ2-5; the D gene is possibly TRBD1 (6 bases). The CDR3 loop spans 13 amino acids. Germline assignment: CDR1 KGHSH and CDR2 LQKENI. The V end lost 3 bases, the J end lost 5 bases, and 10 bases lay between the germline ends. This chain's CDR3 is CASSPGQGETQYF. The CDR3 coding sequence is TGTGCCAGCTCACCGGGACAAGGGGAGACCCAGTACTTC. Looking up the rest from reference TRBV18 and TRBJ2-5 gives the full variable domain: NAGVMQNPRHLVRRRGQEARLRCSPMKGHSHVYWYRQLPEEGLKFMVYLQKENIIDESGMPKERFSAEFPKEGPSILRIQQVVRGDSAAYFCASSPGQGETQYFGPGTRLLVL.

The V gene is TRBV9, the J gene TRBJ2-6; 9 positions agree with TRBD1. This CDR3 region has 17 residues. Germline V CDR1 and CDR2: SGDLS, YYNGEE. Trimming removed 2 bases from V and 0 bases from J; junction bases left unmatched: 3. The CDR3 nucleotides read TGTGCCAGCAGCGTTGGACAGGGGTTCTCTGGGGCCAACGTCCTGACTTTC. Protein sequence: CASSVGQGFSGANVLTF. The full variable domain, rest sourced from reference TRBV9 and TRBJ2-6, is DSGVTQTPKHLITATGQRVTLRCSPRSGDLSVYWYQQSLDQGLQFLIQYYNGEERAKGNILERFSAQQFPDLHSELNLSSLELGDSALYFCASSVGQGFSGANVLTFGAGSRLTVL.

The rearrangement joins TRBV9 to TRBJ1-3, with D unclear. V dropped 1 base and J dropped 0 bases, with 17 bases sitting between them. This CDR3 contains 18 residues. Germline V gives CDR1 SGDLS, CDR2 YYNGEE. The CDR3 loop is CASSVSPLAVSSGNTIYF. The CDR3 DNA reads as TGTGCCAGCAGCGTATCACCTCTCGCGGTGAGCTCTGGAAACACCATATATTTT.

The count of this clone is one. This sequence joins TRBV5-6 and TRBJ1-2; the D is unclear. The V and J ends lost 0 bases and 1 base respectively, with 7 bases between them. Per the germline V gene, CDR1 is SGHDT and CDR2 is YYEEEE. The CDR3 loop spans 14 amino acids. The CDR3 loop is CASSLGRLNYGYTF. CDR3 DNA sequence: TGTGCCAGCAGCTTGGGCAGGCTTAACTATGGCTACACCTTC.

This clone is a singleton in its sample. The chain is built from TRBV2 and TRBJ2-1, with a possible D match to TRBD2 (6 bases). The germline CDR1 and CDR2 sequences are SNHLY and FYNNEI. V dropped 10 bases and J dropped 3 bases, with 13 bases sitting between them. The length of the CDR3 is 13 residues. The CDR3 DNA reads TGTGCCACCCATAGCGGATTCTACAATGAGCAGTTCTTC. The encoded protein is CATHSGFYNEQFF.

The chain combines TRBV9 with TRBJ1-1; unclear D gene. Per germline, CDR1 SGDLS and CDR2 YYNGEE. The CDR3 has 13 amino acids. The V and J ends lost 3 bases and 1 base respectively, with 7 bases between them. The chain's CDR3 is CASSGQENTEAFF. The CDR3 nucleotides are TGTGCCAGCAGCGGTCAAGAGAACACTGAAGCTTTCTTT.

The chain joins TRBV19 to TRBJ1-2, with D possibly TRBD1 on 6 matching bases. Trimming stripped 9 bases from V and 4 bases from J, with 21 bases between. Looked up from germline, CDR1 is LNHDA and CDR2 is SQIVND (reference sequence). This CDR3 is built from 15 residues. The CDR3 loop is CASQNYRTASYGYTF. The DNA of the CDR3 is TGTGCCAGCCAAAACTACAGGACAGCGAGCTATGGCTACACCTTC.

Turning to this clone: At the DNA level, this CDR3 is encoded by other sequences in the same sample as well. Here the CDR3 DNA reads TGTGCCAGCAGTCAGGGACTAGCGGGATCGGATACGCAGTATTTT. Its protein is CASSQGLAGSDTQYF. This rearrangement joins TRBV7-9 to TRBJ2-3; 13 bases fit TRBD2. V trimming: 6 bases; J trimming: 6 bases; junction bases outside the gene matches: 6. Germline V lookup: CDR1 SEHNR, CDR2 FQNEAQ (reference sequence). This CDR3 is built from 15 residues.

The genes are TRBV19 and TRBJ1-5; the match to TRBD1 covers 9 bases. The CDR3 loop spans 15 amino acids. Germline lookup yields CDR1 LNHDA and CDR2 SQIVND (reference sequence). Germline trimming cut 6 bases from V and 0 bases from J; bases unmatched to any gene: 3. Written as DNA, the CDR3 is TGTGCCAGTAGAGGGACAGGGAATAGCAATCAGCCCCAGCATTTT. Translation gives CASRGTGNSNQPQHF.

The CDR3 region has the DNA TGTGCCAGCAGCGTATCAGTCACAGATACGCAGTATTTT. The encoded protein is CASSVSVTDTQYF. V and J are TRBV9 and TRBJ2-3; D is ambiguous. Deletions cut 1 base from V and 2 bases from J, with 5 bases between. Germline assignment: CDR1 SGDLS and CDR2 YYNGEE. The CDR3 is 13 amino acids.

This chain uses TRBV7-8 with TRBJ1-5, with D perhaps TRBD1 (5 bases). This CDR3 contains 14 residues. V was clipped by 3 bases and J by 6 bases, with 12 bases between them. CDR1 is SGHVS, CDR2 FQNEAQ, per germline. In DNA form, the CDR3 reads TGTGCCAGCAGCTTCCCCGGGGACGGTCAGCCCCAGCATTTT. Its translation is CASSFPGDGQPQHF.

The V and J genes are TRBV18 and TRBJ2-1; D call uncertain. The CDR3 totals 12 residues. The ends were cut back, 6 bases at V and 5 bases at J, with 8 bases in the middle. Germline V lookup: CDR1 KGHSH, CDR2 LQKENI. The CDR3 DNA reads as TGTGCCAGCTCCCAAGGGCACAATGAGCAGTTCTTC. Translated, it gives CASSQGHNEQFF.

V and J are TRBV6-6 and TRBJ2-3, with 10 nucleotides matching TRBD2. Unmatched junction bases numbered 9, after V lost 7 bases and J lost 5 bases. CDR1 and CDR2 from the germline V gene are MNHNY and SVGAGI (reference sequence). CDR3 length equals 15 residues. For the CDR3, the DNA is TGTGCCAGCACCTCAAGCGGGGGGGCTGGAGATACGCAGTATTTT. This encodes CASTSSGGAGDTQYF.